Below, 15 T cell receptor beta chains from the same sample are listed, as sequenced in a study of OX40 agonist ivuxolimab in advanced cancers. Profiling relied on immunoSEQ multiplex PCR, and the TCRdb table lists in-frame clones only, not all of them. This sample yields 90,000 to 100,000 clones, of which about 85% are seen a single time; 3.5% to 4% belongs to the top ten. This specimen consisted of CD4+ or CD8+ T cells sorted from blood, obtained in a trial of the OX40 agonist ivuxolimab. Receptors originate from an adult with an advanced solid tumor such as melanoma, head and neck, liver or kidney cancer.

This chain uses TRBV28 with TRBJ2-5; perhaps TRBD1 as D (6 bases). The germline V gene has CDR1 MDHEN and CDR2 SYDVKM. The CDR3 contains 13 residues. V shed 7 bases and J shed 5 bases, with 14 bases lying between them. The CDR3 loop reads CASTVQGSETQYF. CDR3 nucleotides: TGTGCCAGCACCGTACAGGGCTCCGAGACCCAGTACTTC.

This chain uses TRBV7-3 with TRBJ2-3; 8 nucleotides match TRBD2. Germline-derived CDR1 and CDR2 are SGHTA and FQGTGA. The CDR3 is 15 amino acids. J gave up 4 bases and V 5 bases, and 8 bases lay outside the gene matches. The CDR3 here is CASSISGGEPDTQYF. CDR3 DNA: TGTGCCAGCAGCATCAGCGGGGGAGAGCCAGATACGCAGTATTTT.

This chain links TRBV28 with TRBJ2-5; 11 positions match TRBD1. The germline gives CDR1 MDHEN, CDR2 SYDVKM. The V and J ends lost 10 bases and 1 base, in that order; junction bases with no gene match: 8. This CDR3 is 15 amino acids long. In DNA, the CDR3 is TGTGCCACTGGCCCCGGGACAGGGGGCCAAGAGACCCAGTACTTC. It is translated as CATGPGTGGQETQYF.

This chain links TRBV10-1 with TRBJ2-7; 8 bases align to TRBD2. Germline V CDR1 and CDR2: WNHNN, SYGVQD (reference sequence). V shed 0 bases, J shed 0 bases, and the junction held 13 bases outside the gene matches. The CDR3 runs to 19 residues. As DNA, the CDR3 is TGCGCCAGCAGTGAGTCTCTAGCACTAGCGGCTATGAGCTCCTACGAGCAGTACTTC. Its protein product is CASSESLALAAMSSYEQYF.

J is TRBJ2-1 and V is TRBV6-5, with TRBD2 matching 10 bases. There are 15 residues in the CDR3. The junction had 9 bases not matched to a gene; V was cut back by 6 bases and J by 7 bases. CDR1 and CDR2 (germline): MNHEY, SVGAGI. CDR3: CASRQGLAVPNEQFF. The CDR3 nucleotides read TGTGCCAGCAGGCAAGGACTAGCGGTCCCGAATGAGCAGTTCTTC.

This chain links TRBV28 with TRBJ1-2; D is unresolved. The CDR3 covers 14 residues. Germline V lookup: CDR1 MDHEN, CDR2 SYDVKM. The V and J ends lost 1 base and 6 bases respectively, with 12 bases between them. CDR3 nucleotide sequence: TGTGCCAGCAGTTTATATGAAACTTCAGATGGCTACACCTTC. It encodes CASSLYETSDGYTF.

The chain's CDR3 is CASSVTDGRETQYF. For the CDR3, the DNA is TGTGCCAGCAGCGTTACCGACGGTAGGGAGACCCAGTACTTC. This chain joins TRBV9 and TRBJ2-5; no clear D gene. V shed 2 bases and J shed 5 bases, with 13 bases lying between them. The CDR3 sequence is 14 residues long. CDR1 and CDR2 (germline): SGDLS, YYNGEE.

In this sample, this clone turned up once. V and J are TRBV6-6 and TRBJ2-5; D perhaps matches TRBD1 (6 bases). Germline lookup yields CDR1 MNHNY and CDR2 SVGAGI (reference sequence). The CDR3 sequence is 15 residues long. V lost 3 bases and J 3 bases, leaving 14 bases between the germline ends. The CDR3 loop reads CASSYNSAGEETQYF. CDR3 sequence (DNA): TGTGCCAGCAGTTATAATTCGGCAGGGGAAGAGACCCAGTACTTC.

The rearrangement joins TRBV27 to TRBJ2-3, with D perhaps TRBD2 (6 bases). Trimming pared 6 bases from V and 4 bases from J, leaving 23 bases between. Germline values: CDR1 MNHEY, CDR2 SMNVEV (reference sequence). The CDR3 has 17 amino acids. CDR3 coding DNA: TGTGCCAGCAGACTCACCTTTGGGGCGGGAAGCGCAGATACGCAGTATTTT. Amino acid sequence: CASRLTFGAGSADTQYF.

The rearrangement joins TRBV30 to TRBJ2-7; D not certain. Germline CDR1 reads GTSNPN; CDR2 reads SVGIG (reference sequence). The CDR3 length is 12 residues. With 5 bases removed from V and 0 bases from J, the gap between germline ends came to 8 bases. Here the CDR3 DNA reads TGTGCCTGGTCCTGGACCTCCTACGAGCAGTACTTC. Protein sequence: CAWSWTSYEQYF.

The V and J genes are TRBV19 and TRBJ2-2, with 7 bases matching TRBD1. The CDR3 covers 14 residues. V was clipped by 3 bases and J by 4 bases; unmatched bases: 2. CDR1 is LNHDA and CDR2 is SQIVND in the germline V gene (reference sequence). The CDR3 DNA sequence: TGTGCCAGTAGTATTCCAGGGGGCACCGGGGAGCTGTTTTTT. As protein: CASSIPGGTGELFF.

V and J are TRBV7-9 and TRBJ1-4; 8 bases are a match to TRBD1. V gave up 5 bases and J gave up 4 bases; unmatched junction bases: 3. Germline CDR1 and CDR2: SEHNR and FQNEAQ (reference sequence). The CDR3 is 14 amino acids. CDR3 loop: CASSPGGLNEKLFF. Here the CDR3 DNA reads TGTGCCAGCAGCCCAGGGGGCCTTAATGAAAAACTGTTTTTT.

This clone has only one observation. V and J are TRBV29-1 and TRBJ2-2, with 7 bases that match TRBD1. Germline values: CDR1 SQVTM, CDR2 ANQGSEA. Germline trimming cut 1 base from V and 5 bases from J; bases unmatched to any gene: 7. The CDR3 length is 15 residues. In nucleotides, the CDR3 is TGCAGCGTTGAAGGGCTGGGACAGTTTACCGGGGAGCTGTTTTTT. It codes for CSVEGLGQFTGELFF.

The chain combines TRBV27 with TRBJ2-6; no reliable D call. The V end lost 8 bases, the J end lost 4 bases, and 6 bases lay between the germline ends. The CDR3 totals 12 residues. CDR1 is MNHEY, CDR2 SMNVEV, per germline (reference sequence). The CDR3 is CASSTGANVLTF. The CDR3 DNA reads TGTGCCAGCTCGACCGGGGCCAACGTCCTGACTTTC.

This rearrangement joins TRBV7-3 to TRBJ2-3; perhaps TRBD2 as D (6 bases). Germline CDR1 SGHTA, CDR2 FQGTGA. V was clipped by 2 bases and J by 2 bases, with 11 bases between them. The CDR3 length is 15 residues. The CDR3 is CASSLAAGITDTQYF. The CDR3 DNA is TGTGCCAGCAGCTTAGCTGCGGGGATCACAGATACGCAGTATTTT.